The entry below describes one T cell receptor (beta chain). Its antigen is as yet unknown. The sample originates from a study of Tregs in tolerant kidney transplant recipients. This table comes from immunoSEQ multiplex PCR, and its TCRdb copy is limited to in-frame clones, with some not included. The repertoire holds about 120,000 clones, with roughly 92% as singletons. Findings and limits, study-wide: No direct test of biological reproducibility was done here. Findings come from small patient numbers and require larger validation. Tregs expanded with activated donor B cells seemed most donor-specific.

V shed 6 bases and J 4 bases; nucleotides not matched to a gene: 4. This CDR3 comprises 14 residues. Germline CDR1 is MNHEY and CDR2 is SVGAGI. The material sequenced was CD4+ T cells from blood. The chain employs TRBV6-5 and TRBJ1-1; 11 nucleotides line up with TRBD1. The TCR originated in a human donor in good health. The CDR3 loop reads CASSRTGGATEAFF. As DNA, the CDR3 is TGTGCCAGCAGCCGGACAGGGGGCGCCACTGAAGCTTTCTTT.